This T cell receptor (beta chain) was observed in a study of blood T cell repertoires in COVID-19. There are 18 residues in the CDR3. Germline CDR1 reads LGHDT; CDR2 reads YNNKEL (reference sequence). Deletions cut 4 bases from V and 0 bases from J, with 19 bases between. Sequencing was performed with immunoSEQ multiplex PCR; in TCRdb, only in-frame clones are kept and a portion is missing. Of roughly 200,000 clones in the sample, around 92% were seen once. Sequenced input: PBMCs or T cells enriched from blood (not recorded which). This chain links TRBV3-1 (or the pseudogene TRBV3-2) with TRBJ1-3, with no clear D. This receptor was identified in a woman under 40 with acute COVID-19. The CDR3 region is CASSRDPPGSTSGNTIYF. CDR3 nucleotides: TGTGCCAGCAGCCGAGATCCACCGGGATCAACCTCTGGAAACACCATATATTTT.